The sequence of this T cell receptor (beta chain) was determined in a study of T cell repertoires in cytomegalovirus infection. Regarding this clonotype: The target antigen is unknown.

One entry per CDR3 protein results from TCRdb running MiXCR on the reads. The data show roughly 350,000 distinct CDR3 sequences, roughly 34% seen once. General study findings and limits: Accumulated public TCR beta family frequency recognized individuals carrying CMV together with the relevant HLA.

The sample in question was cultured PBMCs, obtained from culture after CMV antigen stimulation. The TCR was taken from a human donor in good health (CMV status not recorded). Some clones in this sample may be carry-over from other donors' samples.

Here the CDR3 DNA reads TGTGCCAGCACGCCTCATCGGGGTAAGGCAGATGGCTACACCTTC. It specifies CASTPHRGKADGYTF. V gene TRBV6-6 combines with J gene TRBJ1-2; D unresolved. V lost 7 bases and J lost 6, with 21 bases in between. The CDR3 loop spans 15 amino acids. CDR1 and CDR2 from the germline V gene are MNHNY and SVGAGI (reference sequence).